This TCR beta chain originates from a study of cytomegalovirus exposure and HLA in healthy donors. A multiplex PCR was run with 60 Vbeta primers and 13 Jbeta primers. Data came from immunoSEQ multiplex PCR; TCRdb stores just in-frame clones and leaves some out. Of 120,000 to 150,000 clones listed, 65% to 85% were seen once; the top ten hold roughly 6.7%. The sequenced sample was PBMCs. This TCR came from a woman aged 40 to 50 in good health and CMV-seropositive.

The CDR3 spells CATMKEGIDNQPQHF. CDR3 DNA sequence: TGTGCCACCATGAAGGAGGGGATTGACAATCAGCCCCAGCATTTT. The genes are TRBV6-6 and TRBJ1-5; possibly TRBD1 for D (5 bases). The germline CDR1 and CDR2 sequences are MNHNY and SVGAGI (reference sequence). Trimming left V 10 bases short and J 3 bases short, with 19 bases between. The CDR3 consists of 15 residues.